This TCR beta chain was documented in a study of cytomegalovirus exposure and HLA in healthy donors. The wider study: When roughly 420 donors were genotyped, around 77% of them were found to fall in the Caucasian-associated ancestry cluster. General study points: Earlier results showed most TCR beta V segments being productive about 87% or about 30% of the time. A later analysis showed TCR association rates differing by HLA locus, peaking at DRB1 and lowest at HLA-C. The study flagged around 160 TCR beta chains as cytomegalovirus-associated.

For this clone: Its antigen is still unknown.

V shed 3 bases and J shed 1 base, with 12 bases lying between them. The CDR3 contains 15 residues. Looked up from germline, CDR1 is LNHDA and CDR2 is SQIVND (reference sequence). The primer mix had 60 Vbeta and 13 Jbeta primers. Libraries were prepared by immunoSEQ multiplex PCR; TCRdb keeps only in-frame clonotypes and omits some of them. The table includes around 88,000 clones, 78% detected once. The V call is TRBV19, the J call TRBJ1-1; D might be TRBD1 (5 bases). This TCR was sampled from a woman aged 40 to 50 in good health and CMV-seropositive. What was sequenced was PBMCs. In DNA form, the CDR3 reads TGTGCCAGTAGTATGGTGACAGATTCGAACACTGAAGCTTTCTTT. This translates into CASSMVTDSNTEAFF.